What follows describes a single T cell receptor beta chain. Its antigen remains unknown. CDR1 and CDR2 from the germline V gene are DFQATT and SNEGSKA (reference sequence). The ends were cut back, 6 bases at V and 1 base at J, with 13 bases in the middle. The CDR3 loop spans 13 amino acids. TCRdb ran MiXCR on the PCR reads and lists one entry per CDR3 protein. The table includes about 640,000 distinct CDR3 sequences, 15% to 20% detected once. This entry comes from a study of molecular identifiers for immune sequencing clone quantification. Whole-study results and caveats: Whereas clones above 20 RNA copies held under 1% of naive-cell molecules, they held over 97% of effector molecules.

This chain links TRBV20-1 with TRBJ2-7, with D unclear. The clonotype originates from a human donor in good health. Some libraries in this study had Jurkat cell RNA spiked in. Sequencing was performed on naive CD8+ T cells from blood, with Jurkat cell RNA spiked in. Subset indicated: FACS-sorted CD8+CD4-CCR7+CD45RA+ naive T cells. CDR3 DNA sequence: TGCAGTGCCGCAGACTGGGATTCCTACGAGCAGTACTTC. This translates into CSAADWDSYEQYF.